The 8 T cell receptor beta chains below all came from one sample that was sequenced in a study of cytomegalovirus exposure and HLA in healthy donors. Researchers ran the PCR with 60 Vbeta and 13 Jbeta primers. TCRdb's copy holds only in-frame clones and misses some; the assay was immunoSEQ multiplex PCR. The sample table sets out 150,000 to 200,000 clones. The material sequenced was PBMCs. The source is a man aged 30 to 45 in good health and CMV-seronegative.

The genes are TRBV11-2 and TRBJ2-7; the match to TRBD2 covers 7 bases. CDR3 length: 13 residues. Germline V gives CDR1 SGHAT, CDR2 FQNNGV. With 1 base clipped from V and 3 bases from J, the junction kept 0 bases outside the gene matches. This chain's CDR3 is CASSLGTSYEQYF. The CDR3 DNA reads as TGTGCCAGCAGCTTAGGGACTAGCTACGAGCAGTACTTC.

This sequence joins TRBV5-6 and TRBJ1-2; TRBD1 aligns across 7 bases. Losses at the gene ends were 5 bases for V and 7 bases for J; bases not matched to a gene: 11. There are 14 residues in the CDR3. Germline assignment: CDR1 SGHDT and CDR2 YYEEEE. CDR3 protein: CASRRKTYRGGYTF. CDR3 sequence (DNA): TGTGCCAGCAGACGAAAAACATACAGGGGTGGCTACACCTTC.

This chain connects TRBV2 to TRBJ2-5, with D maybe TRBD2 (7 bases). This CDR3 is 15 amino acids long. CDR1 SNHLY and CDR2 FYNNEI come from the germline V gene. V was trimmed by 11 bases and J by 4 bases, leaving 23 bases between them. CDR3 loop: CAASNTGRAGETQYF. The CDR3 nucleotides read TGTGCCGCGAGCAACACAGGGAGGGCGGGAGAGACCCAGTACTTC.

J is TRBJ2-5 and V is TRBV6-5, with 9 bases identical to TRBD1. J lost 5 bases, V lost 6 bases, and 10 bases had no gene match. Germline V gene sequence: CDR1 MNHEY, CDR2 SVGAGI. The CDR3 consists of 15 residues. The CDR3 coding sequence is TGTGCCAGCAGGCCACAGGGGGCAATCGGGGAGACCCAGTACTTC. The encoded protein is CASRPQGAIGETQYF.

This chain connects TRBV6-5 to TRBJ1-2; no clear D gene. V dropped 2 bases and J dropped 8 bases, with 12 bases sitting between them. This CDR3 spans 13 amino acids. The germline gives CDR1 MNHEY, CDR2 SVGAGI. The CDR3 nucleotides read TGTGCCAGCAGTTACGGGCCCTTTGGAGGCTACACCTTC. Its protein is CASSYGPFGGYTF.

The chain carries TRBV4-3 and TRBJ1-2; D is possibly TRBD1 (6 bases). V was pared by 4 bases and J by 2 bases, with 14 bases between. The CDR3 has 15 amino acids. Germline CDR1 is LGHNA and CDR2 is YSLEER. CDR3 sequence reads: CASSLGYRVNYGYTF. DNA of the CDR3: TGCGCCAGCAGCCTGGGGTACAGGGTGAACTATGGCTACACCTTC.

The CDR3 here is CASSDRTSGGERQFF. The CDR3, as DNA: TGCGCCAGCAGTGACCGGACTAGCGGGGGGGAGAGGCAGTTCTTC. This chain joins TRBV10-1 and TRBJ2-1; 15 nucleotides agree with TRBD2. V dropped 3 bases and J dropped 12; count of bases not matched to a gene: 6. Germline V gene sequence: CDR1 WNHNN, CDR2 SYGVQD (reference sequence). The CDR3 has 15 amino acids.

The chain joins TRBV19 to TRBJ2-7, with 10 bases fitting TRBD2. The germline CDR1 and CDR2 sequences are LNHDA and SQIVND (reference sequence). This CDR3 region has 16 residues. The trim removed 7 bases at V and 2 bases at J, leaving 11 bases unmatched. The CDR3 region is CASTSSGLAGAYEQYF. The CDR3, as DNA: TGTGCCAGTACCTCTTCCGGCCTAGCGGGAGCCTACGAGCAGTACTTC.